In this sample, the clone carrying this T cell receptor (beta chain) turned up once. Its specificity is unknown. This entry is derived from a study of blood T cells in healthy people across ages. Study-wide findings and caveats: TCR beta diversity, measured per million T cells, fell in a roughly linear way with age.

Primed by a sample-barcoded 5' primer and a J-beta primer mix, a second PCR proceeded for about 6 to 12 cycles. Each cDNA molecule was tagged by a template-switch adaptor with 12 random nucleotides. A single record per CDR3 protein comes from TCRdb applying MiXCR to the 5' RACE reads. The table has 1.2 million to 1.5 million distinct CDR3 sequences, around 42% seen once. Trimming at V came to 7 bases and at J to 7 bases, leaving 8 bases not matched to a gene. The CDR3 spans 13 residues. Sequencing input: blood. The rearrangement links TRBV12-3 or TRBV12-4 to TRBJ2-7; 9 positions match TRBD2. The sequence was collected from a woman in her late teens or twenties in good health. CDR3 DNA sequence: TGTGCCAGCAAGCGGGAGGCATACAATGAGCAGTACTTC. Its translation: CASKREAYNEQYF.